One and the same sample provided the 13 T cell receptor beta chains below, sequenced in a study of blood T cell repertoires in COVID-19. The repertoire was sequenced with immunoSEQ multiplex PCR; TCRdb's copy has only in-frame clones and lacks some. Of approximately 200,000 clones in the sample, approximately 91% were seen once. The sequencing sample was made of peripheral blood. These receptors were taken from an older woman with acute or convalescent COVID-19.

V and J are TRBV11-2 and TRBJ2-2; 8 bases match TRBD1. The CDR3 totals 16 residues. Germline lookup yields CDR1 SGHAT and CDR2 FQNNGV. The trim removed 5 bases at V and 6 bases at J, leaving 11 bases unmatched. As DNA, the CDR3 is TGTGCCAGCAGCCACCGGACAGGGAAGGGCGCCGGGGAGCTGTTTTTT. This encodes CASSHRTGKGAGELFF.

The V call is TRBV6-2 or TRBV6-3, the J call TRBJ1-3; 8 bases are a match to TRBD1. CDR1 MNHEY and CDR2 SVGEGT come from the germline V gene. The CDR3 loop spans 16 amino acids. V dropped 1 base and J dropped 2; count of bases not matched to a gene: 4. The CDR3 DNA follows: TGTGCCAGCAGTTACTACGGACAGGGCGCTGGAAACACCATATATTTT. As protein: CASSYYGQGAGNTIYF.

About this clone: The sample holds other DNA sequences that translate to the same CDR3. The chain recombines TRBV19 with TRBJ1-5; D perhaps matches TRBD1 (5 bases). Between the trimmed V and J ends, which lost 8 bases and 3 bases, there was a span of 14 bases. The CDR3 is made up of 14 amino acids. Germline CDR1 reads LNHDA; CDR2 reads SQIVND (reference sequence). The CDR3 sequence: CASRLTGDNQPQHF. In DNA, the CDR3 is TGTGCCAGTCGACTTACAGGCGACAATCAGCCCCAGCATTTT.

This chain connects TRBV6-2 or TRBV6-3 to TRBJ2-1; D is unclear. Germline V gene lookup returns CDR1 MNHEY and CDR2 SVGEGT. The CDR3 spans 12 residues. V lost 3 bases and J lost 9, with 9 bases in between. In DNA, the CDR3 is TGTGCCAGCAGTTATCTAAACTCTGAGCAGTTCTTC. Translated: CASSYLNSEQFF.

V is TRBV10-2 and J is TRBJ1-1; the D is unclear. The ends were cut back, 2 bases at V and 0 bases at J, with 7 bases in the middle. The CDR3 is 14 amino acids. Per the germline V gene, CDR1 is WSHSY and CDR2 is SAAADI. This chain's CDR3 is CASSETDMNTEAFF. CDR3 DNA sequence: TGCGCCAGCAGTGAGACAGACATGAACACTGAAGCTTTCTTT.

The J gene is TRBJ2-7, the V gene TRBV30; possibly TRBD1 for D (5 bases). The CDR3 runs 12 residues. Germline CDR1 is GTSNPN and CDR2 is SVGIG (reference sequence). The V end was cut by 5 bases, the J end by 7 bases, with 15 bases between. DNA for the CDR3: TGTGCCTGGGGTGACAGCTCCCGAGAGCAGTACTTC. This codes for CAWGDSSREQYF.

V gene TRBV12-3 or TRBV12-4 combines with J gene TRBJ1-2; unclear D gene. The CDR3 covers 12 residues. V lost 0 bases to trimming and J lost 7 bases, with 6 bases between them. In nucleotides, the CDR3 is TGTGCCAGCAGTTTAGCGCAGGTTGGCTACACCTTC. It yields the protein CASSLAQVGYTF.

In its sample, this clone was seen a few times. The rearrangement uses TRBV27 and TRBJ1-5; D call uncertain. V was shortened by 2 bases and J by 3 bases, with 8 bases between the two germline ends. CDR1 and CDR2 (germline): MNHEY, SMNVEV (reference sequence). CDR3 length: 14 residues. DNA of the CDR3: TGTGCCAGCAGTTTAATGGCCTTCAATCAGCCCCAGCATTTT. Protein: CASSLMAFNQPQHF.

CDR3 sequence (DNA): TGTGCCACCAGTGACGCTCGAGCGGGAGGGTCAGATACGCAGTATTTT. As protein: CATSDARAGGSDTQYF. V is TRBV24-1 and J is TRBJ2-3, with 10 bases that match TRBD2. With 4 bases clipped from V and 4 bases from J, the junction kept 7 bases outside the gene matches. This CDR3 region has 16 residues. From germline, CDR1 is KGHDR and CDR2 SFDVKD.

The gene calls are TRBV5-4 and TRBJ1-1; D unresolved. V was clipped by 2 bases and J by 8 bases, with 19 bases between them. The CDR3 is made up of 15 amino acids. CDR1 SGHNT and CDR2 YYREEE come from the germline V gene (reference sequence). The CDR3 DNA reads as TGTGCCAGCAGCTTTCTGAGGTACGGTTATACCGAAGCTTTCTTT. It yields the protein CASSFLRYGYTEAFF.

The chain carries TRBV19 and TRBJ2-1; 9 bases align to TRBD2. Germline CDR1 reads LNHDA; CDR2 reads SQIVND (reference sequence). The CDR3 totals 14 residues. The V segment lost 7 bases and the J segment 3 bases; nucleotides outside the gene matches: 4. This CDR3 is CASKPSGDYNEQFF. Written as DNA, the CDR3 is TGTGCCAGTAAGCCTAGCGGGGACTACAATGAGCAGTTCTTC.

The J gene is TRBJ1-2, the V gene TRBV5-6; D perhaps matches TRBD1 (5 bases). From germline, CDR1 is SGHDT and CDR2 YYEEEE. V lost 4 bases to trimming and J lost 1 base, with 17 bases between them. CDR3 size: 16 residues. The CDR3 loop reads CASSLLGQGDNYGYTF. The CDR3 DNA is TGTGCCAGCAGCCTGTTGGGCCAGGGTGATAACTATGGCTACACCTTC.

The chain recombines TRBV5-1 with TRBJ2-3, with 10 bases identical to TRBD2. Losses at the gene ends were 5 bases for V and 2 bases for J; bases not matched to a gene: 8. Germline loops: CDR1 SGHRS, CDR2 YFSETQ. The length of the CDR3 is 16 residues. CDR3 in amino acids: CASRQVAGGVTDTQYF. For the CDR3, the DNA is TGCGCCAGCAGACAAGTAGCGGGAGGAGTCACAGATACGCAGTATTTT.